This paragraph reports one TCR beta chain. Here immunoSEQ multiplex PCR was the method, and the copy in TCRdb shows in-frame clones only, minus some. The table shows under 150,000 clones, with approximately 85% occurring only once. The sample comes from a study of blood T cell repertoires in COVID-19. Study as a whole: Sites across the United States, Italy and Spain contributed samples from acute and convalescent COVID-19. T cells, B-cell-depleted T cells, or PBMCs supplied cDNA or gDNA.

The CDR3 contains 16 residues. The V gene's germline CDR1 is KGHDR and CDR2 SFDVKD. Trimming cost V 3 bases and J 4 bases; bases outside gene matches: 9. This clonotype was sampled from a man aged 35 to 55 with acute or convalescent COVID-19. The chain combines TRBV24-1 with TRBJ2-3; 7 bases match TRBD1. Sequencing used peripheral blood. Here the CDR3 reads CATSDPRGIQADTQYF. The CDR3 DNA sequence: TGTGCCACCAGTGATCCCAGGGGGATACAGGCAGATACGCAGTATTTT.